The rows below give T cell receptor beta chains drawn from one sample of a study of blood T cell repertoires in COVID-19. The data were produced by immunoSEQ multiplex PCR, yet TCRdb's version contains in-frame clones alone and is incomplete. The sample gives about 120,000 clones, over 60% of which show up once; over 7% is in the top ten. Sequencing was performed on peripheral blood. The source of these receptors is a human donor in a cohort sampled during active COVID-19. The conserved cysteine and the conserved F or W are not part of the CDR3 here.

V	J	CDR3
TRBV7-2	TRBJ2-1	ASSGGLADYNEQF
TRBV12-5	TRBJ1-3	AAPWGASSGNTIY
TRBV6-6	TRBJ2-7	ASTRVSGSDTREQY
TRBV30	TRBJ2-7	AWSVPALGGLSYEQY
TRBV6-5	TRBJ2-7	ASSFDSIEVYEQY
TRBV29-1	TRBJ1-2	SVEGQGGGYT
TRBV5-1	TRBJ1-2	ASSAGTVENGYT
TRBV5-1	TRBJ1-1	ASSLGQGVGEAF
TRBV5-1	TRBJ1-6	ASSRGWDSPLH
TRBV3-1/TRBV3-2	TRBJ2-7	ASSLGQGTYEQY
TRBV9	TRBJ1-5	ASSVGPATGGQPQH
TRBV2	TRBJ2-2	ASKVASTGELF
TRBV10-3	TRBJ2-7	AISELGTSGSLSYEQY
TRBV5-5	TRBJ2-7	ASSFLDRGDEQY
TRBV6-5	TRBJ1-2	ASSPGQGVNYGYT
TRBV2	TRBJ2-1	ASTPPGGYPNEQF
TRBV6-6	TRBJ2-3	ASSLLSLDTQY
TRBV5-4	TRBJ2-1	ASSREGTSGYNEQF
TRBV7-9	TRBJ1-2	ASSLATEYGYT
TRBV15	TRBJ2-7	ATSRGRDGAYEQY
TRBV24-1	TRBJ2-7	ATENRVPYEQY
TRBV11-1	TRBJ2-7	ASSLSDRVGYEQY
TRBV4-1	TRBJ2-7	ASSQGAGSTYEQY
TRBV7-9	TRBJ1-1	ASSLEGNRGPNTEAF
TRBV7-9	TRBJ1-1	ASSSNAGEMTEAF
TRBV18	TRBJ2-7	ASSPYAEAIEQY
TRBV6-2/TRBV6-3	TRBJ1-2	ASSYSYGYT
TRBV3-1/TRBV3-2	TRBJ1-3	ASSPRQLSGNTIY
TRBV7-9	TRBJ2-7	ASSSTGQEQY
TRBV21-1	TRBJ2-7	ASSKSPSPGTGLTCEQY
TRBV5-1	TRBJ2-7	ASSLEDSYEQY
TRBV14	TRBJ2-7	ASSQGWDSYYEQY
TRBV30	TRBJ1-1	AWIRTAMNTEAF
TRBV6-4	TRBJ2-7	ASSEDASGPYEQY
TRBV7-9	TRBJ2-7	ASGGSSYEQY
TRBV11-1	TRBJ1-1	ASRKGQGLNTEAF
TRBV27	TRBJ2-7	ASSNRDRGFEQY
TRBV5-6	TRBJ2-7	ASSSDSYEQY
TRBV27	TRBJ1-1	ASSSTGVTEAF
TRBV7-3	TRBJ1-1	ASSLNSGTEAF
TRBV13	TRBJ2-5	ASSLSEGSETQY
TRBV5-1	TRBJ1-2	ASSLESQVGTGYT
TRBV28	TRBJ2-3	ASIRGAGLVDTQY
TRBV18	TRBJ2-3	ASSPFTGALKDTQY
TRBV7-6	TRBJ2-7	ASSLGGTRGTYEQY